This TCR beta chain was documented in a study of molecular identifiers for immune sequencing clone quantification. The CDR3 spans 15 residues. Germline V gives CDR1 LNHDA, CDR2 SQIVND (reference sequence). TCRdb analysed the PCR reads with MiXCR anew, one entry per CDR3 protein. The table includes some 59,000 distinct CDR3 sequences, approximately 25% detected once. Comment on this clonotype: Possible read error: a much larger clone is one base away.

The J gene is TRBJ2-7, the V gene TRBV19; D is perhaps TRBD1 (7 bases). The TCR was taken from a human donor in good health. Some libraries in this study had Jurkat cell RNA spiked in. Sequencing was performed on naive CD8+ T cells from blood, with Jurkat cell RNA spiked in. Subset meaning: FACS-sorted CD8+CD4-CCR7+CD45RA+ naive T cells. CDR3 in DNA: TGTGCCAGTAGTATAGCGGGGGACAGCTCCCACGAGCAGTACTTC. Translation: CASSIAGDSSHEQYF.